This T cell receptor beta chain was sequenced during a study of shared clonotypes between healthy human individuals. Original methodology: Because ImmunoSEQ provided only junction sequences with no quality scores, the filtering differed. Profiling relied on immunoSEQ multiplex PCR, and the TCRdb table lists in-frame clones only, not all of them. The V and J calls and clone size come from that table; D and trimming were worked out from the DNA. This sample carries 2,500,000 or so clones, 90% to 95% of them seen once, and the ten largest clones take roughly 0.15%. Study findings and constraints: Generation of non-shared clonotypes was less probable than generation of clonotypes shared by all four donors. Genetic and exposure-history diversity was limited by the small donor number.

Note on this clone: What it recognizes is unknown.

Germline V gives CDR1 SGHNT, CDR2 YYREEE (reference sequence). The CDR3 sequence is 14 residues long. Between the trimmed V and J ends, which lost 0 bases and 2 bases, there was a span of 9 bases. The source of this sequence is a man aged 18 to 29 in good health. The sequencing input was naive CD4+ T cells sorted from blood. Sample subset: CD45RA+ positively selected. This chain links TRBV5-4 with TRBJ2-7; a possible D gene is TRBD1 (5 bases). The CDR3 spells CASSLAAGTYEQYF. The CDR3 DNA is TGTGCCAGCAGCTTGGCGGCAGGGACCTACGAGCAGTACTTC.